A single sample gave rise to the 9 T cell receptor beta chains below, sequenced in a study of blood T cell repertoires in COVID-19 (dated by TCRdb to 2018 to 2021). The method behind the library was the immunoSEQ multiplex PCR assay. TCRdb took over this immuneACCESS table, retaining in-frame rearrangements with V and J assigned. Such tables are incomplete; in checked studies, under half of the missing clones stem from an unresolved V gene, and the remainder is unexplained. Recorded for this sample are roughly 450,000 clones; roughly 91% of them occurred a single time. Of the sample, around 0.6% is held by the ten largest clones. Sequencing was performed on PBMCs or T cells enriched from blood (not recorded which). These receptor sequences come from a young man who had recovered from COVID-19.

The rearrangement links TRBV4-2 to TRBJ1-6; possible D gene TRBD1, 6 bases. V lost 1 base, J lost 7 bases, and 14 bases lay in between. CDR1 is LGHNA, CDR2 YNFKEQ, per germline. This CDR3 is 16 amino acids long. In DNA form, the CDR3 reads TGTGCCAGCAGCCAAGGGGGCAGGGGACGAAATTCACCCCTCCACTTT. It yields the protein CASSQGGRGRNSPLHF.

V and J are TRBV19 and TRBJ1-1; TRBD1 agrees at 7 bases. Trimming removed 7 bases from V and 1 base from J; junction bases left unmatched: 12. CDR3 length: 16 amino acids. Germline V gives CDR1 LNHDA, CDR2 SQIVND (reference sequence). CDR3: CASIPQGGSTNTEAFF. CDR3 nucleotides: TGTGCCAGTATTCCCCAGGGGGGATCGACGAACACTGAAGCTTTCTTT.

The rearrangement links TRBV15 to TRBJ1-5, with D unresolved. Trimming took off 8 bases at V and 4 bases at J, with 12 bases between the two ends. The CDR3 runs to 13 residues. Germline loops: CDR1 LNHNV, CDR2 YYDKDF (reference sequence). The CDR3 is CATGNRKNQPQHF. CDR3 nucleotides: TGTGCCACCGGCAACAGAAAAAATCAGCCCCAGCATTTT.

The V and J genes are TRBV2 and TRBJ1-5; no reliable D call. Per the germline V gene, CDR1 is SNHLY and CDR2 is FYNNEI. The V end was cut by 1 base, the J end by 0 bases, with 13 bases between. This CDR3 is 17 amino acids long. CDR3 sequence reads: CASSEGRVQNSNQPQHF. In DNA, the CDR3 is TGTGCCAGCAGTGAAGGTCGGGTTCAGAATAGCAATCAGCCCCAGCATTTT.

The genes are TRBV28 and TRBJ2-1, with D maybe TRBD2 (6 bases). From germline, CDR1 is MDHEN and CDR2 SYDVKM. The CDR3 runs 14 residues. Trimming took off 2 bases at V and 9 bases at J, with 14 bases between the two ends. The CDR3 region has the DNA TGTGCCAGCAGTTTAGGGGACTTGCGTAGTGAGCAGTTCTTC. As protein: CASSLGDLRSEQFF.

V and J are TRBV23-1 and TRBJ1-5, with D hard to call. TRBV23-1 is placed among ORFs of uncertain function. V lost 7 bases and J lost 0, with 10 bases in between. This CDR3 contains 14 residues. The CDR3 is CASKRGYSNQPQHF. In nucleotides, the CDR3 is TGCGCCAGCAAGCGGGGTTATAGCAATCAGCCCCAGCATTTT.

The chain has TRBV7-9 and TRBJ2-7; 10 positions agree with TRBD1. Losses at the gene ends were 6 bases for V and 5 bases for J; bases not matched to a gene: 10. The CDR3 totals 15 residues. Germline values: CDR1 SEHNR, CDR2 FQNEAQ (reference sequence). The CDR3 protein is CASSSRDRGIDEQYF. The CDR3, as DNA: TGTGCCAGCAGTTCACGGGACAGGGGTATCGACGAGCAGTACTTC.

This sequence joins TRBV5-1 and TRBJ1-6, with 9 bases lining up with TRBD1. Germline V gene data show CDR1 as SGHRS and CDR2 as YFSETQ. The CDR3 length is 16 residues. V dropped 1 base and J dropped 6; count of bases not matched to a gene: 5. The CDR3 loop is CASSLFGDRANSPLHF. In DNA, the CDR3 is TGCGCCAGCAGCTTGTTTGGGGACAGGGCTAATTCACCCCTCCACTTT.

This sequence joins TRBV28 and TRBJ1-5; D remains ambiguous. The CDR3 is 15 amino acids. Trimming cost V 5 bases and J 0 bases, with 11 bases left between them. Germline V CDR1 and CDR2: MDHEN, SYDVKM. The CDR3 loop reads CASSPLEYSNQPQHF. The CDR3 DNA reads as TGTGCCAGCAGTCCACTAGAATATAGCAATCAGCCCCAGCATTTT.